This TCR beta chain was observed in a study of regulatory T cells in long-lasting Graves disease. Construction of TCR beta libraries relied on iRepertoire HTBI primers and on Arm-PCR targeting CDR3 regions. TCRdb re-called the multiplex PCR reads through MiXCR, storing one row per CDR3 protein. The top ten hold approximately 15% of the sample, which has 350,000 to 500,000 distinct CDR3 sequences, around 20% seen once. CDR1 is MDHEN and CDR2 is SYDVKM in the germline V gene. Trimming pared 8 bases from V and 2 bases from J, leaving 9 bases between. This CDR3 is 12 amino acids long. This clonotype was seen many times. Antigen: not known. Time point described: persistent/refractory GD, antithyroid drugs over 5 years with positive TRAb. From PBMCs, RNA was extracted and then used to make the TCR library. From an endocrinology department in Xi'an, China, came the patients. Study-level results: The researchers studied only peripheral blood, not thyroid tissue. Favoring TRBV28, TRBJ1-2 and TRBJ2-5 was a feature seen in persistent disease. Among persistent patients, a larger number of public clonotypes were shared (about 3,000) than among newly diagnosed patients (roughly 910).

The sample consisted of peripheral blood mononuclear cells (PBMCs), taken when the disease was refractory, from a patient treated with antithyroid drugs. The V call is TRBV28, the J call TRBJ2-5; D gene unclear. This sequence was found in a female donor with Graves disease. The CDR3 here is CASGGRQETQYF. CDR3 nucleotides: TGTGCCAGCGGTGGTCGGCAAGAGACCCAGTACTTC.